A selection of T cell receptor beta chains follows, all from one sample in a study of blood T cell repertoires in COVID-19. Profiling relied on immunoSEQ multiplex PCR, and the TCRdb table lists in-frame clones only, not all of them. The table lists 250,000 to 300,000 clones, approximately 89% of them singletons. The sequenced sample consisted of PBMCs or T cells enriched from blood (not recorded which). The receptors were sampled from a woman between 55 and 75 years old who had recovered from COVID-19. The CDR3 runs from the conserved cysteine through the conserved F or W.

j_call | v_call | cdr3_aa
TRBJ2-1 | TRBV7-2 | CASSPGLDYNEQFF
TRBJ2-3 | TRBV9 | CASSVEGVGTMRDTQYF
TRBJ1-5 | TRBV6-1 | CASSEWRGQPQHF
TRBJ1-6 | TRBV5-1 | CASSVNGQGAANNSPLHF
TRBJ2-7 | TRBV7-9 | CASSLTPQEEYEQYF
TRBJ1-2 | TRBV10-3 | CAISGGGEVYGYTF
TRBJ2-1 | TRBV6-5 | CASSLRSSSYNEQFF
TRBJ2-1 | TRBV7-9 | CASRTGFGEQFF
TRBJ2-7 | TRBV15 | CATSRRYRDEQYF
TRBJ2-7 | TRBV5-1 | CASSLSGQGITEQYF
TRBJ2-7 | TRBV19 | CASGLANYEQYF
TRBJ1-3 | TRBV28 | CASSLGGEGGRNTIYF
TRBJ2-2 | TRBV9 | CASSSSSGSFRGELFF
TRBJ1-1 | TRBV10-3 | CAISSRGVNTEAFF
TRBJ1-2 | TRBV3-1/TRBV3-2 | CASSQDPIGGNYGYTF
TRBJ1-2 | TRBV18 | CASSQGTAGRGYTF
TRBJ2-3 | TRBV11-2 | CASSNLAGGADTQYF
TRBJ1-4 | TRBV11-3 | CASSLGSQGTNEKLFF
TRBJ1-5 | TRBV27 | CASSFQGNQPQHF
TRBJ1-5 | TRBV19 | CASKTTGDSNQPQHF
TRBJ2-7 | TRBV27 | CASSLLNTVFYEQYF
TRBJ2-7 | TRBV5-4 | CASSLGGGEQYF
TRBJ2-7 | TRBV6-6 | CASSPGRGLSEQYF
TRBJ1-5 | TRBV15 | CATSDSNRGYQPQHF
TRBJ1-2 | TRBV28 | CASTPTGLLYTF
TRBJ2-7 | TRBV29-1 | CSVGRDRASYEQYF
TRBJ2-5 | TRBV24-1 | CATSDRTKETQYF
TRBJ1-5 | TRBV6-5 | CASSYIRDRVKPQHF
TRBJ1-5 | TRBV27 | CASSLRDRGQPQHF
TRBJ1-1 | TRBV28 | CASSPRGRDGTEAFF
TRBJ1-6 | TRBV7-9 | CASSLAQGQYPSPLHF
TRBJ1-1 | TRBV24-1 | CATSGGGPHTEAFF
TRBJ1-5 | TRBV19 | CASRDRFSNQPQHF
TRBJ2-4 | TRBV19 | CASSIGLEGTKNIQYF
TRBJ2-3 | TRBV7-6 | CASSSADTQYF
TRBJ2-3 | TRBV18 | CASSPQDIETGLDTQYF
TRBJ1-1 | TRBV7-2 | CASSLLGPLEAFF
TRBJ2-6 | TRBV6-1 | CASSEGQGAGANVLTF
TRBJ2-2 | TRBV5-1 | CASTRKASGTSTGELFF
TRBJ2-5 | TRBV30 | CAWVPQWEQETQYF
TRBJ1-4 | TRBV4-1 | CASRTLSSGGREKLFF
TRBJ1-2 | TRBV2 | CASSVALELGYTF
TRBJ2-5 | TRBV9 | CASSATLAGGIETQYF
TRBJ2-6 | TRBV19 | CASNQRQGAGANVLTF
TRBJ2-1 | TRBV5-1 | CASSLRSGRATNEQFF
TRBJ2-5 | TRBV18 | CASSRGQQETQYF
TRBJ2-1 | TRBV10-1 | CASGPSGSSYNEQFF
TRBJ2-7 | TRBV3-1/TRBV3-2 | CASSQVLAEWSSYEQYF
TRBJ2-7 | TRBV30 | CAWREVNPPYEQYF
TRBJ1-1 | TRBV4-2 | CASSQEGLEGRSFF
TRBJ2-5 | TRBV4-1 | CASSPRLTSGGEETQYF
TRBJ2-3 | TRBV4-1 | CASSRGRGSLTDTQYF
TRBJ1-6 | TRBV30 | CAWSLRRSSYNSPLHF
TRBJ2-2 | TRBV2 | CASEADSNTGELFF
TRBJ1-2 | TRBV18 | CASSHTGNWGYTF
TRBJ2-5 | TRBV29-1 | CSAGPGLAGVETQYF
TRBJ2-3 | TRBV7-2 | CASSTLAGGPGADTQYF